Below are 17 T cell receptor beta chains sequenced from a single sample in a study of blood T cell repertoires in COVID-19. Profiling relied on immunoSEQ multiplex PCR, and the TCRdb table lists in-frame clones only, not all of them. Of 150,000 to 200,000 clones listed, 80% to 90% were seen once; the top ten hold roughly 10%. The specimen was PBMCs or T cells enriched from blood (not recorded which). The source of these receptors is a woman under 30 who had recovered from COVID-19.

This chain uses TRBV5-1 with TRBJ2-3; TRBD1 matches 7 bases. The ends lost 4 bases at V and 2 bases at J; junction bases unmatched: 10. There are 16 residues in the CDR3. Germline CDR1 reads SGHRS; CDR2 reads YFSETQ. Written as DNA, the CDR3 is TGCGCCAGCAGCCAGGGACAGCCGGATTTCACAGATACGCAGTATTTT. Protein product: CASSQGQPDFTDTQYF.

The chain couples TRBV19 to TRBJ1-2; 8 bases agree with TRBD1. V lost 4 bases and J lost 7; bases outside the gene matches: 14. This CDR3 region has 16 residues. Germline V gene data show CDR1 as LNHDA and CDR2 as SQIVND (reference sequence). CDR3 residues: CASSTGTGYQLGGYTF. The CDR3 region has the DNA TGTGCCAGTAGTACCGGGACAGGATATCAGTTGGGTGGCTACACCTTC.

The V and J genes are TRBV19 and TRBJ1-5; D gene unclear. Germline V gene sequence: CDR1 LNHDA, CDR2 SQIVND (reference sequence). The CDR3 is 13 amino acids. Deletions cut 0 bases from V and 16 bases from J, with 16 bases between. CDR3 sequence (DNA): TGTGCCAGTAGTATAGATAGAGGCGCGGTTGTACATTTT. As protein: CASSIDRGAVVHF.

The gene calls are TRBV5-1 and TRBJ1-1, with 7 bases identical to TRBD1. V shed 0 bases, J shed 2 bases, and the junction held 4 bases outside the gene matches. The CDR3 totals 15 residues. CDR1 is SGHRS and CDR2 is YFSETQ in the germline V gene. The CDR3 is CASSLVGTVNTEAFF. The CDR3 DNA reads as TGCGCCAGCAGCTTGGTAGGGACAGTAAACACTGAAGCTTTCTTT.

The gene calls are TRBV10-3 and TRBJ1-2; the D is unclear. In germline, CDR1 is ENHRY, CDR2 SYGVKD. Trimming removed 3 bases from V and 4 bases from J, with 6 bases in between. The CDR3 runs to 12 residues. The CDR3 region has the DNA TGTGCCATCAGTGAACAGCCCTATGGCTACACCTTC. Translating gives CAISEQPYGYTF.

The chain recombines TRBV5-1 with TRBJ2-7; weak D call: TRBD1 (5 bases). The CDR3 consists of 15 residues. The germline V gene has CDR1 SGHRS and CDR2 YFSETQ. The V end lost 2 bases, the J end lost 0 bases, and 12 bases lay between the germline ends. The CDR3: CASSFQGSSSYEQYF. The CDR3 coding sequence is TGCGCCAGCAGCTTTCAGGGCAGCTCCTCCTACGAGCAGTACTTC.

The table lists this clone with a count of one. This rearrangement joins TRBV2 to TRBJ1-5; the D is unclear. The CDR3 loop spans 14 amino acids. Trimming took off 2 bases at V and 3 bases at J, with 8 bases between the two ends. CDR1 SNHLY and CDR2 FYNNEI come from the germline V gene. In DNA, the CDR3 is TGTGCCAGCAGTGAATGGCGGAACAATCAGCCCCAGCATTTT. Protein sequence: CASSEWRNNQPQHF.

The J gene is TRBJ2-5, the V gene TRBV13, with D hard to call. CDR3 length: 16 amino acids. Germline CDR1 reads PRHDT; CDR2 reads FYEKMQ (reference sequence). V lost 4 bases and J lost 5, with 20 bases in between. The CDR3 spells CASSSTREASTETQYF. The CDR3 coding sequence is TGTGCCAGCAGCTCTACACGCGAGGCCAGCACTGAGACCCAGTACTTC.

The chain is built from TRBV5-1 and TRBJ1-1; TRBD1 matches at 7 bases. CDR3 length: 17 residues. V trimming: 1 base; J trimming: 3 bases; junction bases outside the gene matches: 12. Per germline, CDR1 SGHRS and CDR2 YFSETQ. CDR3 loop: CASSLTGTATSDTEAFF. The CDR3 coding sequence is TGCGCCAGCAGCTTGACCGGGACAGCCACTTCGGACACTGAAGCTTTCTTT.

CDR3 region: CASSQRQGSYEQYF. The CDR3 DNA is TGCGCCAGCAGCCAACGACAGGGCTCCTACGAGCAGTACTTC. This rearrangement joins TRBV4-3 to TRBJ2-7; 7 nucleotides align to TRBD1. With 2 bases clipped from V and 0 bases from J, the junction kept 1 base outside the gene matches. The CDR3 spans 14 residues. Germline lookup yields CDR1 LGHNA and CDR2 YSLEER.

The rearrangement joins TRBV5-4 to TRBJ2-7; maybe TRBD2 (7 bases). Germline V lookup: CDR1 SGHNT, CDR2 YYREEE (reference sequence). The CDR3 has 15 residues. The ends were cut back, 6 bases at V and 2 bases at J, with 18 bases in the middle. This CDR3 is CASMTSAGAPYEQYF. As DNA, the CDR3 is TGTGCCAGCATGACGTCGGCGGGGGCTCCCTACGAGCAGTACTTC.

There are a few counts of this clone. This sequence joins TRBV19 and TRBJ1-2, with 8 bases that match TRBD1. Unmatched junction bases numbered 2, after V lost 5 bases and J lost 6 bases. The germline V gene encodes CDR1 LNHDA and CDR2 SQIVND (reference sequence). The CDR3 length is 12 residues. This CDR3 is CASSVQGDGYTF. CDR3 DNA sequence: TGTGCCAGTAGTGTACAGGGGGATGGCTACACCTTC.

The CDR3 loop reads CASGQTGGADEQYF. As DNA, the CDR3 is TGTGCCAGCGGGCAGACAGGGGGCGCGGACGAGCAGTACTTC. The chain couples TRBV28 to TRBJ2-7, with TRBD1 matching 10 bases. CDR1 is MDHEN, CDR2 SYDVKM, per germline. This CDR3 is 14 amino acids long. The V segment lost 8 bases and the J segment 5 bases; nucleotides outside the gene matches: 9.

The chain recombines TRBV27 with TRBJ1-3, with D possibly TRBD1 on 5 matching bases. This CDR3 region has 14 residues. Germline lookup yields CDR1 MNHEY and CDR2 SMNVEV (reference sequence). V lost 5 bases and J lost 9, with 17 bases in between. The CDR3 nucleotides read TGTGCCAGCAGTCCTACCTTGACAGTCGGCACCATATATTTT. Translating it yields CASSPTLTVGTIYF.

This chain joins TRBV6-1 and TRBJ1-2; D not certain. Trimming removed 7 bases at V and 0 bases at J, with 9 bases between. Germline assignment: CDR1 MNHNS and CDR2 SASEGT. The CDR3 is made up of 13 amino acids. The CDR3 loop reads CASNFSPNYGYTF. CDR3 DNA sequence: TGTGCCAGCAATTTCTCCCCTAACTATGGCTACACCTTC.

The V gene is TRBV12-2, the J gene TRBJ1-3. TRBV12-2 constitutes a pseudogene. The CDR3 loop spans 19 amino acids. DNA of the CDR3: TGTGCAAGTCGCTTAGCGGAGGTCGAGTGGGTCTGCTCTGGAAACACCATATATTTT. Protein product: CASRLAEVEWVCSGNTIYF.

This clone showed up just once. This chain uses TRBV5-6 with TRBJ1-2; D gene unclear. Germline loops: CDR1 SGHDT, CDR2 YYEEEE. The CDR3 consists of 14 residues. Between the trimmed V and J ends, which lost 3 bases and 5 bases, there was a span of 14 bases. The CDR3 loop is CASSSPTDLYGYTF. DNA of the CDR3: TGTGCCAGCAGCTCCCCGACTGACCTTTATGGCTACACCTTC.